This T cell receptor beta chain emerged from a study of Graves' ophthalmopathy and Graves' hyperthyroidism. This CDR3 contains 13 residues. V trimming: 6 bases; J trimming: 3 bases; junction bases outside the gene matches: 7. CDR1 is SQVTM, CDR2 ANQGSEA, per germline. RNA served as the template for amplifying TCR beta CDR3 regions. Following a first-round RT-PCR that used HTBI primers, a second-round multiplex PCR was carried out. TCRdb reanalysed the multiplex PCR reads using MiXCR and keeps one entry per CDR3 protein. The sample has over a million distinct CDR3 sequences, less than 45% seen once. Sequencing used peripheral blood or thyroid tissue (not recorded which). The sequence was collected from an adult man with Graves' hyperthyroidism. The V call is TRBV29-1, the J call TRBJ2-7; 8 bases map to TRBD1. The CDR3 loop is CSVNKQGDYEQYF. CDR3 DNA: TGCAGCGTGAACAAACAGGGGGACTACGAGCAGTACTTC.